The 3 T cell receptor beta chains in this list originate from one sample, sequenced in a study of blood T cells in healthy people across ages. Primed by a sample-barcoded 5' primer and a J-beta primer mix, a second PCR proceeded for about 7 to 12 cycles. MiXCR, run by TCRdb on the 5' RACE reads, gives a single entry per CDR3 protein. The profile shows some 1,500,000 distinct CDR3 sequences, roughly 43% of them singletons. The source material was blood. The source of these receptors is a woman younger than 30 in good health.

The rearrangement links TRBV6-2 or TRBV6-3 to TRBJ2-7, with TRBD1 matching over 9 bases. Trimming cost V 0 bases and J 3 bases; bases outside gene matches: 3. CDR1 and CDR2 (germline): MNHEY, SVGEGT. CDR3 length: 15 amino acids. The CDR3 nucleotides are TGTGCCAGCAGTTACTCGGACAGGGGTTTCTACGAGCAGTACTTC. Amino acid sequence: CASSYSDRGFYEQYF.

The chain joins TRBV9 to TRBJ2-1; 7 positions match TRBD2. CDR1 and CDR2 from the germline V gene are SGDLS and YYNGEE. With V trimmed by 5 bases and J by 6 bases, 14 bases remained unmatched. The length of the CDR3 is 16 residues. The CDR3 protein is CASSRNPREPCNEQFF. CDR3 nucleotide sequence: TGTGCCAGCAGTCGTAACCCGCGGGAGCCGTGCAATGAGCAGTTCTTC.

This clonotype has a handful of counts. The rearrangement links TRBV6-5 to TRBJ1-5; 9 nucleotides match TRBD1. The trim removed 6 bases at V and 2 bases at J, leaving 5 bases unmatched. Germline lookup yields CDR1 MNHEY and CDR2 SVGAGI. The CDR3 consists of 15 residues. The CDR3 region is CASRGTGSGNQPQHF. The CDR3 DNA reads as TGTGCCAGCAGGGGGACAGGGAGTGGCAATCAGCCCCAGCATTTT.